This T cell receptor (beta chain) emerged from a study of response to subunit inactivated influenza vaccine. TCRdb reprocessed the RT-PCR reads via MiXCR and lists one record per CDR3 protein. Of a few hundred thousand distinct CDR3 sequences in the sample, 13% to 15% are singletons; the top ten hold 8.5% to 14%. This CDR3 is 14 amino acids long. V gave up 4 bases and J gave up 5 bases, with 13 bases separating them. CDR1 SGHTS and CDR2 YDEGEE come from the germline V gene. Study conclusions and caveats: It was suggested by the authors that few new T cells are recruited by each seasonal influenza vaccination.

A word on this clonotype: The antigen is unknown.

This TCR was recovered from a man aged 45 to 65 who received an inactivated influenza vaccine. This material consisted of PBMCs from blood, taken about 12 days after vaccination. The V call is TRBV5-8, the J call TRBJ2-1; D is possibly TRBD2 (5 bases). CDR3 coding DNA: TGTGCCAGCAGCCCCAGCGGTTCCCACAATGAGCAGTTCTTC. This sequence encodes CASSPSGSHNEQFF.